This T cell receptor (beta chain) was recorded in a study of Graves' ophthalmopathy and Graves' hyperthyroidism. This clonotype occurred many times. Amplification targeted the TCR beta CDR3 regions, with RNA transcripts as the source material. In the first round, RT-PCR was carried out with HTBI primers, and a multiplex PCR formed the second round. TCRdb ran MiXCR on the multiplex PCR reads and lists one entry per CDR3 protein. Seen here are a few hundred thousand distinct CDR3 sequences, approximately 18% observed once, and the top ten hold roughly 2.6%. Germline V gene data show CDR1 as DFQATT and CDR2 as SNEGSKA (reference sequence). The CDR3 spans 13 residues. The ends were cut back, 5 bases at V and 1 base at J, with 11 bases in the middle.

Sequenced material: peripheral blood. The chain uses TRBV20-1 and TRBJ1-1; D unclear. This clonotype originated in an adult woman with stable Graves' hyperthyroidism. This CDR3 is CSAPDGPNTEAFF. CDR3 in DNA: TGCAGTGCTCCTGACGGTCCGAACACTGAAGCTTTCTTT.